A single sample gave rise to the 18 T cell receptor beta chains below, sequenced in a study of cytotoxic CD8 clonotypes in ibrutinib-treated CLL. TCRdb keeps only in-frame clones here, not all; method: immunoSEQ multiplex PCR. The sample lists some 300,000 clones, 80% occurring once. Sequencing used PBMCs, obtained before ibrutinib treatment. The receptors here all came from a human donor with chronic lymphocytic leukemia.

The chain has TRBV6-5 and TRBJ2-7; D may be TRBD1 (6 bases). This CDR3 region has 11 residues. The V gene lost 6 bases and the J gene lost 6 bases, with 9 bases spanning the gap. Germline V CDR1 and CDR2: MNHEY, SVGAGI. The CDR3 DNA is TGTGCCAGCAGGGGGGCTCTCGAGCAGTACTTC. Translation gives CASRGALEQYF.

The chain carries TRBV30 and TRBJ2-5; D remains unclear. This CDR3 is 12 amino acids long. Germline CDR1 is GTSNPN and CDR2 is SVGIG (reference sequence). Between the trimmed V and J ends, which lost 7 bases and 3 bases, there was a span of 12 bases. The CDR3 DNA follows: TGTGCCTCCTCCGGGCGCAAAGAGACCCAGTACTTC. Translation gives CASSGRKETQYF.

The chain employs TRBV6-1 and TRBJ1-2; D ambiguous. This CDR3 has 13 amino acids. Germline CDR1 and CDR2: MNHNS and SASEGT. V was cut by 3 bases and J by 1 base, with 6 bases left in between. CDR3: CASSDLGNYGYTF. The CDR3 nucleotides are TGTGCCAGCAGTGACTTGGGTAACTATGGCTACACCTTC.

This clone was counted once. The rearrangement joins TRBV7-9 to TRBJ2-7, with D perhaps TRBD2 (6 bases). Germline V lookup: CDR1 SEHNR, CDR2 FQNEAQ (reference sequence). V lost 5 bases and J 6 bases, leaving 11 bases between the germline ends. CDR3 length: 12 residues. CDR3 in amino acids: CASSQLASEQYF. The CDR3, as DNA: TGTGCCAGCAGCCAACTAGCTTCCGAGCAGTACTTC.

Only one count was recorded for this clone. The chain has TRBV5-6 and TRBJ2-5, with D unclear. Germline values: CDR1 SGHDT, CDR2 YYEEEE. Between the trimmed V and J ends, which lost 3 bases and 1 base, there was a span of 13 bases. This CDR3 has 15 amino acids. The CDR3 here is CASSWARVPQETQYF. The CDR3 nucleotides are TGTGCCAGCAGCTGGGCCCGGGTACCCCAAGAGACCCAGTACTTC.

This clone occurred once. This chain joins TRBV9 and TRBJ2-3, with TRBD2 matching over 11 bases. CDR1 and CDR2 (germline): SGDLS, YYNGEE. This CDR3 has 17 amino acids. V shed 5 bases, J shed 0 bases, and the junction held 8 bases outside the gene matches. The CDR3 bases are TGTGCCAGCAGTCTAGCGGGAGGAACACCTAGCACAGATACGCAGTATTTT. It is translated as CASSLAGGTPSTDTQYF.

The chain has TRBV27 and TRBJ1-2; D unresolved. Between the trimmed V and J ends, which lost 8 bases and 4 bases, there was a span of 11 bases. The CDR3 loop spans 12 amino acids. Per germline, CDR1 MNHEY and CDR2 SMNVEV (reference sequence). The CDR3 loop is CASYGLFYGYTF. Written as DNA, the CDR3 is TGTGCCAGCTACGGACTCTTCTATGGCTACACCTTC.

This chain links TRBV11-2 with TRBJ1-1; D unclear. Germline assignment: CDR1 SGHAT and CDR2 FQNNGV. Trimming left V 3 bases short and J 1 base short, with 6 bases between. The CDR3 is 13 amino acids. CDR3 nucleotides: TGTGCCAGCAGCTTCCTCGAGAACACTGAAGCTTTCTTT. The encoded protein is CASSFLENTEAFF.

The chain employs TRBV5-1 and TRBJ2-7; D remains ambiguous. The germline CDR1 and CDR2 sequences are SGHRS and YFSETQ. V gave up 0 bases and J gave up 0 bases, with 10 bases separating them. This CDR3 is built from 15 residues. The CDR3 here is CASSLVVLPSYEQYF. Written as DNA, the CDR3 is TGCGCCAGCAGCTTGGTAGTTCTACCCTCCTACGAGCAGTACTTC.

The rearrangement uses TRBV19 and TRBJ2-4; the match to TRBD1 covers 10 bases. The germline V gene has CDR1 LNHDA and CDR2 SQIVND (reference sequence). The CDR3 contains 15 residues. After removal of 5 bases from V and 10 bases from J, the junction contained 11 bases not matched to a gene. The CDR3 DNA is TGTGCCAGTAGTTGGTCTGGGACAGGGGTTGATATTCAGTACTTC. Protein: CASSWSGTGVDIQYF.

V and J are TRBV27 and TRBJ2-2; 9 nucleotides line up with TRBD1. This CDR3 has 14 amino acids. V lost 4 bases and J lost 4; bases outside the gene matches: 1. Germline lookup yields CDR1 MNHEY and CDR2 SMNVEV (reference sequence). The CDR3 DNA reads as TGTGCCAGCAGTTACAGGGGGCTCACCGGGGAGCTGTTTTTT. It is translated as CASSYRGLTGELFF.

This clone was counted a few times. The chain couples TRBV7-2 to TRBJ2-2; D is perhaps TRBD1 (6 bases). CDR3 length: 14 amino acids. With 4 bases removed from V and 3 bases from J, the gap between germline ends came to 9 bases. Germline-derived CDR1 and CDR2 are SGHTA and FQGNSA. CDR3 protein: CASSSDRYTGELFF. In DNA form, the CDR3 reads TGTGCCAGCAGCTCTGACAGGTACACCGGGGAGCTGTTTTTT.

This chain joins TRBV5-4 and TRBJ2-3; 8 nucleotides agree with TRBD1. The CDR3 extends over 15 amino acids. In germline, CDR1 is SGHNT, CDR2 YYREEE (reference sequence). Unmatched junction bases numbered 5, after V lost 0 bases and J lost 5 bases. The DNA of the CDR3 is TGTGCCAGCAGCTTGGCAGGGGGCCTGAGAGATACGCAGTATTTT. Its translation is CASSLAGGLRDTQYF.

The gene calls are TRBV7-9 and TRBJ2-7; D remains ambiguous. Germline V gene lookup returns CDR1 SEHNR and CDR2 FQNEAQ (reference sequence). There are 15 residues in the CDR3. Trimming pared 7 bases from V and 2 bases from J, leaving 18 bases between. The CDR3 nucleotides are TGTGCCAGCACTCCCCCAGGTGGGGAACCCTACGAGCAGTACTTC. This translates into CASTPPGGEPYEQYF.

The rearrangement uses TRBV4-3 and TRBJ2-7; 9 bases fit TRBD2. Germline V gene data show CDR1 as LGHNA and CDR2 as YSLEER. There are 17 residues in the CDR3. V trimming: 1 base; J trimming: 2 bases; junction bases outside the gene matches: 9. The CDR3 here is CASSQARGRLAAYEQYF. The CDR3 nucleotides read TGCGCCAGCAGCCAAGCAAGGGGGAGACTAGCGGCCTACGAGCAGTACTTC.

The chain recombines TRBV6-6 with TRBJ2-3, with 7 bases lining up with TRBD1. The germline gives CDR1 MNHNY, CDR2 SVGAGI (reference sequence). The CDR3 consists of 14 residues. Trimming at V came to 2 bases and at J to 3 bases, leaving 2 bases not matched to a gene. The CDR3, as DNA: TGTGCCAGCAGTTACCCGGGACAGACAGATACGCAGTATTTT. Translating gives CASSYPGQTDTQYF.

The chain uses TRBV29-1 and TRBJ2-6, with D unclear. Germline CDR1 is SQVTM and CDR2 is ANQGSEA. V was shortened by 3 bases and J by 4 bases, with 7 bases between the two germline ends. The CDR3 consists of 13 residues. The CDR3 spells CSVDGAGANVLTF. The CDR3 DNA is TGCAGCGTTGATGGAGCGGGGGCCAACGTCCTGACTTTC.

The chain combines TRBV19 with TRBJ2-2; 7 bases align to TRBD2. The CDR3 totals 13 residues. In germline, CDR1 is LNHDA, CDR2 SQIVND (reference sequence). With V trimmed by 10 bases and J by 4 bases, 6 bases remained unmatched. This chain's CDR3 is CATTSWGTGELFF. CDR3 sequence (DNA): TGTGCCACGACTAGCTGGGGCACCGGGGAGCTGTTTTTT.